Presented here are 8 T cell receptor beta chains from one specimen sequenced in a study of post-analysis software for immune sequencing data. Study-wide results and caveats: The five TRBV segments detected at higher frequency in patients than in controls included TRBV5-6, TRBV5-1 and TRBV20-1.

Unique molecular identifiers were built into the TCR beta cDNA libraries. TCRdb passed the PCR reads through MiXCR, listing each CDR3 protein once. The repertoire consists of about 560,000 distinct CDR3 sequences, with roughly 47% occurring once and the leading ten covering around 1.7%. These receptors have no known antigen. The specimen was blood. The receptors derive from a girl aged 10 to 17 with multiple sclerosis.

This clonotype has only one observation. The CDR3 is CASRFPSSYEQYF. In nucleotides, the CDR3 is TGTGCCAGCAGGTTCCCAAGCTCCTACGAGCAGTACTTC. V is TRBV12-3 or TRBV12-4 and J is TRBJ2-7; unclear D gene. The V gene lost 6 bases and the J gene lost 0 bases, with 9 bases spanning the gap. The length of the CDR3 is 13 residues.

Regarding this clonotype: Sequence at one end of the junction differs from germline and may be a read error. The V gene is TRBV12-3 or TRBV12-4, the J gene TRBJ1-5; 8 nucleotides match TRBD1. The CDR3 sequence is 16 residues long. CDR3 protein: CASSPTGGRSNQPQHF. The CDR3 DNA reads TGTGCCAGCAGCCCAACAGGGGGACGGAGCAACCAGCCCCAGCATTTT.

V usage is TRBV15 and J usage is TRBJ2-1, with D perhaps TRBD1 or TRBD2 (6 bases each). In germline, CDR1 is LNHNV, CDR2 YYDKDF (reference sequence). This CDR3 is 15 amino acids long. V dropped 8 bases and J dropped 0 bases, with 14 bases sitting between them. CDR3 region: CATSGGQRSYNEQFF. For the CDR3, the DNA is TGTGCCACCTCCGGGGGACAACGCTCCTACAATGAGCAGTTCTTC.

The chain couples TRBV2 to TRBJ2-7; D might be TRBD2 (5 bases). V lost 8 bases and J 3 bases, leaving 20 bases between the germline ends. The CDR3 has 15 amino acids. Looked up from germline, CDR1 is SNHLY and CDR2 is FYNNEI. The DNA for the CDR3 is TGTGCCAGCCAGCGAGGACGGGATTACTACTACGAGCAGTACTTC. Amino acid sequence: CASQRGRDYYYEQYF.

V gene TRBV12-3 or TRBV12-4 combines with J gene TRBJ1-1; D gene uncertain. V lost 3 bases, J lost 0 bases, and 5 bases lay in between. There are 13 residues in the CDR3. The CDR3 region is CASSFEMNTEAFF. The CDR3 DNA sequence: TGTGCCAGCAGTTTTGAGATGAACACTGAAGCTTTCTTT.

This clonotype was observed a few times. This sequence joins TRBV10-3 and TRBJ2-5; D possibly corresponds to TRBD2 (5 bases). Trimming removed 4 bases from V and 3 bases from J, with 9 bases in between. The CDR3 totals 13 residues. Germline V lookup: CDR1 ENHRY, CDR2 SYGVKD. The CDR3 region is CAISASGEETQYF. CDR3 sequence (DNA): TGTGCCATCAGTGCGAGCGGAGAAGAGACCCAGTACTTC.

This clonotype was seen only a few times. The chain links TRBV29-1 to TRBJ1-2; a possible D gene is TRBD1 (5 bases). V was clipped by 0 bases and J by 0 bases, with 11 bases between them. The CDR3 is made up of 15 amino acids. From germline, CDR1 is SQVTM and CDR2 ANQGSEA. CDR3 DNA sequence: TGCAGCGTTGAAGATTCGACAGACTCTAACTATGGCTACACCTTC. It codes for CSVEDSTDSNYGYTF.

This clonotype appeared a few times. A read error may explain this, as a much larger clone is one base away. V usage is TRBV27 and J usage is TRBJ2-7; TRBD2 matches at 7 bases. The tail of the sequence fits TRBJ2-5 better, so the J call may be wrong. There are 15 residues in the CDR3. Germline-derived CDR1 and CDR2 are MNHEY and SMNVEV (reference sequence). CDR3 bases: TGTGCCGGCAGTCCTTGGACTAGTGAATCGGAGACCCAGTACTTC. Amino acid sequence: CAGSPWTSESETQYF.